A selection of T cell receptor beta chains follows, all from one sample in a study of shared clonotypes between healthy human individuals. Method: immunoSEQ multiplex PCR; TCRdb's copy keeps in-frame clones and lacks some. Of around 2.5 million clones in the sample, 93% were seen once. The sample taken for sequencing was naive CD4+ T cells from PBMCs. The receptors come from a man in his late teens or twenties in good health. Some clones in this sample may be carry-over from other donors' samples. Each CDR3 is given with its conserved first and last residue. Each record gives: J gene, clone size, V gene, D gene, CDR3 protein, CDR3 DNA. A D gene is named only where the DNA matches it firmly. Expanded clones get a size class; other rows say once, few or many, or leave the size out.

TRBJ2-1 | NA | TRBV11-2 | NA | CASSPGTYNEQFF | TGTGCCAGCAGCCCCGGTACCTACAATGAGCAGTTCTTC
TRBJ2-7 | NA | TRBV7-2 | TRBD2 | CASSRLAGGAYEQYF | TGTGCCAGCAGCCGACTAGCGGGAGGGGCCTACGAGCAGTACTTC
TRBJ1-1 | NA | TRBV7-2 | NA | CASSLVPDNTEAFF | TGTGCCAGCAGCTTAGTTCCAGACAACACTGAAGCTTTCTTT
TRBJ1-2 | NA | TRBV9 | NA | CASSVGRQEGYTF | TGTGCCAGCAGCGTAGGCAGACAGGAAGGCTACACCTTC
TRBJ1-5 | NA | TRBV6-1 | NA | CASSEVWSQPQHF | TGTGCCAGCAGTGAAGTATGGAGTCAGCCCCAGCATTTT
TRBJ1-3 | NA | TRBV28 | NA | CASSSGDRGNTIYF | TGTGCCAGCAGTTCGGGGGACCGGGGGAACACCATATATTTT
TRBJ2-3 | NA | TRBV5-1 | NA | CASSLGPETQYF | TGCGCCAGCAGCTTGGGGCCAGAAACGCAGTATTTT
TRBJ2-5 | NA | TRBV5-4 | NA | CASSTGPQETQYF | TGTGCCAGCAGCACAGGTCCTCAAGAGACCCAGTACTTC
TRBJ2-7 | NA | TRBV4-3 | TRBD1 | CASSQEGQATNEQYF | TGCGCCAGCAGCCAAGAGGGACAGGCGACGAACGAGCAGTACTTC
TRBJ1-3 | NA | TRBV9 | TRBD1 | CASSLRVETGGNTIYF | TGTGCCAGCAGCCTTAGGGTTGAGACAGGGGGAAACACCATATATTTT
TRBJ2-7 | NA | TRBV7-9 | TRBD2 | CASSSRDYPYEQYF | TGTGCCAGCAGCTCCCGGGACTACCCCTACGAGCAGTACTTC
TRBJ2-7 | NA | TRBV5-6 | NA | CASSRQTYEQYF | TGTGCCAGCAGCAGACAAACCTACGAGCAGTACTTC
TRBJ1-2 | once | TRBV7-9 | NA | CASSPAGLYGYTF | TGTGCCAGCAGCCCCGCGGGGCTCTATGGCTACACCTTC
TRBJ1-4 | NA | TRBV27 | TRBD1 | CASSLKPGQGVEKLFF | TGTGCCAGCAGTCTCAAACCGGGACAGGGTGTGGAAAAACTGTTTTTT
TRBJ2-1 | NA | TRBV11-2 | NA | CASSSSPYNEQFF | TGTGCCAGCAGCTCGTCCCCCTACAATGAGCAGTTCTTC
TRBJ1-2 | NA | TRBV9 | NA | CASSPTTGVGIANYGYTF | TGTGCCAGCAGCCCGACGACAGGAGTGGGGATCGCTAACTATGGCTACACCTTC
TRBJ2-3 | NA | TRBV11-3 | NA | CASSLVRGGSTDTQYF | TGTGCCAGCAGCTTAGTTCGGGGCGGGAGCACAGATACGCAGTATTTT
TRBJ2-2 | NA | TRBV9 | NA | CASSPHSDANTGELFF | TGTGCCAGCAGCCCCCACAGTGACGCGAACACCGGGGAGCTGTTTTTT
TRBJ2-3 | NA | TRBV20-1 | NA | CSAHQVAQYF | TGCAGTGCCCACCAAGTGGCGCAGTATTTT
TRBJ1-5 | NA | TRBV10-3 | NA | CATSSDLTGNQPQHF | TGTGCCACCTCCTCGGACCTTACGGGCAATCAGCCCCAGCATTTT
TRBJ1-3 | NA | TRBV4-1 | NA | CASSQLWGNTIYF | TGCGCCAGCAGCCAATTGTGGGGAAACACCATATATTTT
TRBJ1-5 | few | TRBV14 | NA | CASSQDLDQPQHF | TGTGCCAGCAGCCAAGATCTCGATCAGCCCCAGCATTTT
TRBJ2-7 | NA | TRBV11-3 | TRBD1 | CASSPGGQGAGHEQYF | TGTGCCAGCAGCCCGGGGGGACAGGGGGCCGGTCACGAGCAGTACTTC
TRBJ2-1 | NA | TRBV5-4 | NA | CASSPLFDVGNEQFF | TGTGCCAGCAGCCCACTTTTTGATGTGGGCAATGAGCAGTTCTTC
TRBJ1-1 | NA | TRBV5-1 | NA | CASSLFRGTEAFF | TGCGCCAGCAGCTTGTTCAGAGGCACTGAAGCTTTCTTT
TRBJ2-7 | NA | TRBV2 | NA | CASSEETDFSYEQYF | TGTGCCAGCAGTGAGGAGACAGACTTTTCCTACGAGCAGTACTTC
TRBJ2-1 | once | TRBV5-1 | TRBD2 | CASRLILAGGHNEQFF | TGCGCCAGCCGCTTAATCCTAGCGGGAGGGCACAATGAGCAGTTCTTC
TRBJ2-2 | NA | TRBV11-3 | TRBD2 | CASSSTSGRLTGELFF | TGTGCCAGCAGCTCTACTAGCGGGAGACTGACCGGGGAGCTGTTTTTT
TRBJ2-5 | NA | TRBV18 | NA | CASSPKRGETQYF | TGTGCCAGCTCACCAAAAAGGGGAGAGACCCAGTACTTC
TRBJ2-3 | NA | TRBV29-1 | NA | CSVEGSGHTDTQYF | TGCAGCGTTGAGGGGTCAGGGCACACAGATACGCAGTATTTT
TRBJ1-1 | few | TRBV2 | NA | CASSVYSGNTEAFF | TGTGCCAGCAGTGTCTACAGCGGGAACACTGAAGCTTTCTTT
TRBJ1-5 | few | TRBV2 | TRBD1 | CASTAFGTGSQPQHF | TGTGCCAGCACAGCTTTTGGGACAGGTAGTCAGCCCCAGCATTTT
TRBJ2-3 | NA | TRBV5-1 | TRBD2 | CASSAAGVVADTQYF | TGCGCCAGCAGCGCGGCGGGAGTAGTCGCAGATACGCAGTATTTT